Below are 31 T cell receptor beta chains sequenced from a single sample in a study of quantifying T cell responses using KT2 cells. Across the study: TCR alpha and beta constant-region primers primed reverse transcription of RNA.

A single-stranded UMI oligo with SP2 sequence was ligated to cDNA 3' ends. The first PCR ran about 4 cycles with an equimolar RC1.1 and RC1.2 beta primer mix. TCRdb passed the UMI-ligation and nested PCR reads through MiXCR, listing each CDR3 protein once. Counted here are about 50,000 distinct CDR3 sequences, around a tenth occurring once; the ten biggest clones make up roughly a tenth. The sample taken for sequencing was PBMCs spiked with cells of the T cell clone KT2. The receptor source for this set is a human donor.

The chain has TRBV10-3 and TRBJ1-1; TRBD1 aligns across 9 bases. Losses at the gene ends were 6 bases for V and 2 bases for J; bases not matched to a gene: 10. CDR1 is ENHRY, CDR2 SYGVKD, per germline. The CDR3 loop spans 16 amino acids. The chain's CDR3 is CAISAGTGRLNTEAFF. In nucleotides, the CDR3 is TGTGCCATCAGCGCCGGGACAGGGAGATTAAACACTGAAGCTTTCTTT.

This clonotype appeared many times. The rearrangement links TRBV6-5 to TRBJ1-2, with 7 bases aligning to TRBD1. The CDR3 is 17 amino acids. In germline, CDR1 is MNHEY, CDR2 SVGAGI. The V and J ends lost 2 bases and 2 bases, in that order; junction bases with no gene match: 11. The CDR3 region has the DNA TGTGCCAGCAGTTACCGTGGACAGGCTCCTTCGAACTATGGCTACACCTTC. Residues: CASSYRGQAPSNYGYTF.

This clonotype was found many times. CDR3 in DNA: TGTGCCAGCAGCCGGGACGGGGCGAGCGAGCAGTACTTC. The encoded protein is CASSRDGASEQYF. This rearrangement joins TRBV6-6 to TRBJ2-7, with D perhaps being TRBD1 or TRBD2 (5 bases each). The CDR3 runs 13 residues. The germline V gene has CDR1 MNHNY and CDR2 SVGAGI (reference sequence). V shed 6 bases and J shed 6 bases, with 15 bases lying between them.

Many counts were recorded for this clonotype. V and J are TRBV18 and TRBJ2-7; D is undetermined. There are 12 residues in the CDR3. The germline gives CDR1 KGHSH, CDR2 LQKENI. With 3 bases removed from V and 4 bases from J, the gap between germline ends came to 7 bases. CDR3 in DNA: TGTGCCAGCTCACCCGGACGGTACGAGCAGTACTTC. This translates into CASSPGRYEQYF.

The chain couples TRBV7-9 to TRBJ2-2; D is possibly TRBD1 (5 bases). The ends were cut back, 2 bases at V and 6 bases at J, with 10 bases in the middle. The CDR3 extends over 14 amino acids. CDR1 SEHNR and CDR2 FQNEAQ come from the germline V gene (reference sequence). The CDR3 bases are TGTGCCAGCAGCTTAAGGGGCCCGCCCGGGGAGCTGTTTTTT. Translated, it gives CASSLRGPPGELFF.

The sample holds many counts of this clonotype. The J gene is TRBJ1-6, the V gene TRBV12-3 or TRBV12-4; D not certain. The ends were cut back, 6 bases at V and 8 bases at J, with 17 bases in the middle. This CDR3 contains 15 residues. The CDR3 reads CASSLRTLRDSPLHF. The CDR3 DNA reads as TGTGCCAGCAGCCTCAGGACCCTTCGGGATTCACCCCTCCACTTT.

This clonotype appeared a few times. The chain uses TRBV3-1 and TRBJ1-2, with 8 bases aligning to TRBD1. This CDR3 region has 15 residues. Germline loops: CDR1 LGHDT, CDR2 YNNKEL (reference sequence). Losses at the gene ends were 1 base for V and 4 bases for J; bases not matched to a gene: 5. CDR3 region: CASSQGTGSGYGYTF. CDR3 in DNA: TGTGCCAGCAGCCAAGGGACAGGGAGCGGCTATGGCTACACCTTC.

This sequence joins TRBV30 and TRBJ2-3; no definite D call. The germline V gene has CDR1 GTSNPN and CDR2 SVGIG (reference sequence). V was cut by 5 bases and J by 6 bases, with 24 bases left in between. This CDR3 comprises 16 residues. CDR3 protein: CAWAPQTSQEADTQYF. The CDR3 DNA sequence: TGTGCCTGGGCCCCCCAGACGTCTCAAGAAGCGGATACGCAGTATTTT. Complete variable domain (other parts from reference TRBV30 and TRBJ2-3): SQTIHQWPATLVQPVGSPLSLECTVEGTSNPNLYWYRQAAGRGLQLLFYSVGIGQISSEVPQNLSASRPQDRQFILSSKKLLLSDSGFYLCAWAPQTSQEADTQYFGPGTRLTVL.

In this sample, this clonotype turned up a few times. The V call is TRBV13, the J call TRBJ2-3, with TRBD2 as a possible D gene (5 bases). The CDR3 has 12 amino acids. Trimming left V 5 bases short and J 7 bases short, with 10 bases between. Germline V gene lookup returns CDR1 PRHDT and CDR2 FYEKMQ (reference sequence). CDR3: CASSPAVNTQYF. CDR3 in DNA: TGTGCCAGCAGCCCAGCGGTAAATACGCAGTATTTT.

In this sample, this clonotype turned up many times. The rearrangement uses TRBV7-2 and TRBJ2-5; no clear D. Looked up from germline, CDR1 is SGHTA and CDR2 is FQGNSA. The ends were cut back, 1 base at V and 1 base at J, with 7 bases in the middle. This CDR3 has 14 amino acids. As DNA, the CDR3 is TGTGCCAGCAGCTTAGGTGGGGTCCAAGAGACCCAGTACTTC. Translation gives CASSLGGVQETQYF.

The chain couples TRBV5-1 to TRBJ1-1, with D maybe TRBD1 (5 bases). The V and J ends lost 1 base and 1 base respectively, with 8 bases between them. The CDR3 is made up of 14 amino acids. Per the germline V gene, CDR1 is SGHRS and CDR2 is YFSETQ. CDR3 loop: CASSLWGRNTEAFF. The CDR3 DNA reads TGCGCCAGCAGCTTGTGGGGCCGGAACACTGAAGCTTTCTTT.

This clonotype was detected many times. The CDR3 reads CASSAGGRNNEQFF. For the CDR3, the DNA is TGTGCCAGCAGCGCAGGGGGGCGGAACAATGAGCAGTTCTTC. The V gene is TRBV7-3, the J gene TRBJ2-1; maybe TRBD1 (7 bases). CDR1 and CDR2 from the germline V gene are SGHTA and FQGTGA. Trimming removed 5 bases at V and 5 bases at J, with 13 bases between. The CDR3 is 14 residues long.

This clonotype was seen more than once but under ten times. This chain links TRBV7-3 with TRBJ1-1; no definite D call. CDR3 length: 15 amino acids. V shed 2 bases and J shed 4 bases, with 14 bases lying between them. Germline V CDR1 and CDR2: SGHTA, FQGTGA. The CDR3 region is CASSLWSAVSTEAFF. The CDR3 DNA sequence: TGTGCCAGCAGCTTATGGTCCGCTGTTTCCACTGAAGCTTTCTTT.

The CDR3 spells CASSSYTPGGKTQYF. CDR3 nucleotide sequence: TGTGCCAGCAGTTCATATACACCGGGGGGTAAGACCCAGTACTTC. The rearrangement links TRBV6-5 to TRBJ2-5, with 7 bases identical to TRBD2. The CDR3 consists of 15 residues. V lost 4 bases and J lost 6; bases outside the gene matches: 11. Germline V gene data show CDR1 as MNHEY and CDR2 as SVGAGI.

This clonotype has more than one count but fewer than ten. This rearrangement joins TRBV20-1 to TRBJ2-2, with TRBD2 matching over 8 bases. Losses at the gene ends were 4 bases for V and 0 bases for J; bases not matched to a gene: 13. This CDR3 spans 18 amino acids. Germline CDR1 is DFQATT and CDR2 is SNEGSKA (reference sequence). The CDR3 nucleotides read TGCAGTGCTAACGGTTTTCGGGAGGGCCGACCGAACACCGGGGAGCTGTTTTTT. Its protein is CSANGFREGRPNTGELFF.

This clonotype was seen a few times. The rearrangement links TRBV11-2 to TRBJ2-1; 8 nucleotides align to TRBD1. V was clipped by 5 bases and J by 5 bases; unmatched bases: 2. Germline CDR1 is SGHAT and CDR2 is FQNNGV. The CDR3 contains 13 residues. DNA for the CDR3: TGTGCCAGCAGCCAGGACAGGGACAATGAGCAGTTCTTC. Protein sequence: CASSQDRDNEQFF. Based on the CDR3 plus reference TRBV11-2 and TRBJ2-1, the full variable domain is EAGVAQSPRYKIIEKRQSVAFWCNPISGHATLYWYQQILGQGPKLLIQFQNNGVVDDSQLPKDRFSAERLKGVDSTLKIQPAKLEDSAVYLCASSQDRDNEQFFGPGTRLTVL.

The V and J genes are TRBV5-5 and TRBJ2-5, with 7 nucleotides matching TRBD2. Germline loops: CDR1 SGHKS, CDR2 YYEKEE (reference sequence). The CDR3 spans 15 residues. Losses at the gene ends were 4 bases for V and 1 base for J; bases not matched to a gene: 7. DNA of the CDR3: TGTGCCAGCAGCGGGAGGGAGTATGGCCAAGAGACCCAGTACTTC. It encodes CASSGREYGQETQYF.

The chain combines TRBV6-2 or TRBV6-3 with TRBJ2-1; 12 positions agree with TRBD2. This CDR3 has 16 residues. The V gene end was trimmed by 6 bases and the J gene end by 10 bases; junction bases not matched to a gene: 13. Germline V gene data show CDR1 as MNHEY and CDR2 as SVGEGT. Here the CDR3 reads CASSNPGLAGYMEQFF. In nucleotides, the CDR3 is TGTGCCAGCAGCAATCCGGGACTAGCGGGTTATATGGAGCAGTTCTTC.

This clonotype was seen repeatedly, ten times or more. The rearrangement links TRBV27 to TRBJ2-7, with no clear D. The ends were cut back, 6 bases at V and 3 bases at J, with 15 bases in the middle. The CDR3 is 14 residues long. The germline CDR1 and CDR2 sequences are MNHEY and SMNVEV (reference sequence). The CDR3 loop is CASRDPVQFYEQYF. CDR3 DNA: TGTGCCAGCAGAGATCCGGTCCAGTTCTACGAGCAGTACTTC.

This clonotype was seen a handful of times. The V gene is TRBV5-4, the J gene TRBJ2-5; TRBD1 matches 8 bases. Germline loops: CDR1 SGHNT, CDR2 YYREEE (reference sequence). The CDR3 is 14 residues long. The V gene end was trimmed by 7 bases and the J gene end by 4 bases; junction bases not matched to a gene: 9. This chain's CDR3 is CASGRQGSPETQYF. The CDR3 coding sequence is TGTGCCAGCGGACGACAGGGGTCTCCAGAGACCCAGTACTTC.

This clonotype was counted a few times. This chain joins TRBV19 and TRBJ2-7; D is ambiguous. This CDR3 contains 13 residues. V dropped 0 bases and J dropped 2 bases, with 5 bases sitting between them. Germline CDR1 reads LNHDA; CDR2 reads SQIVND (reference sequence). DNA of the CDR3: TGTGCCAGTAGTATAGATGTGACCTACGAGCAGTACTTC. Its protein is CASSIDVTYEQYF. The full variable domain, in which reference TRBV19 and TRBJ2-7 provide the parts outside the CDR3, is DGGITQSPKYLFRKEGQNVTLSCEQNLNHDAMYWYRQDPGQGLRLIYYSQIVNDFQKGDIAEGYSVSREKKESFPLTVTSAQKNPTAFYLCASSIDVTYEQYFGPGTRLTVT.

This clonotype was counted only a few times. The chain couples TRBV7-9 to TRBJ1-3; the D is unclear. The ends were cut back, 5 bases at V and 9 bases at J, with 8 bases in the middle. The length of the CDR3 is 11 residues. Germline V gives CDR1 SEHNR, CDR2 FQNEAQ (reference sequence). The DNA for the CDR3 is TGTGCCAGCAGCCCCGGGAGCACCATATATTTT. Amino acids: CASSPGSTIYF. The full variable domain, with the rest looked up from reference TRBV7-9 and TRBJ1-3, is DTGVSQNPRHKITKRGQNVTFRCDPISEHNRLYWYRQTLGQGPEFLTYFQNEAQLEKSRLLSDRFSAERPKGSFSTLEIQRTEQGDSAMYLCASSPGSTIYFGEGSWLTVV.

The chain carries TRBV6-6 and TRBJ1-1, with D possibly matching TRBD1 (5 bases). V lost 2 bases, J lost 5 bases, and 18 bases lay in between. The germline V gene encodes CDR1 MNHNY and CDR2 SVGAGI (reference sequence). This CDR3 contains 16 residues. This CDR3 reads CASSYGNFGGRTEAFF. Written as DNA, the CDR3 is TGTGCCAGCAGTTACGGGAACTTTGGGGGACGAACTGAAGCTTTCTTT.

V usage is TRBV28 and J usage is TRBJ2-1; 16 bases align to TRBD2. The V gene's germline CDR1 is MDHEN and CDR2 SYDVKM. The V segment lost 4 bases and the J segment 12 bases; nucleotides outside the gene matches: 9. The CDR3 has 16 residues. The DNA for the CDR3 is TGTGCCAGCAGTTCTACCGGGACTAGCGGGAGGGCCGTGCAGTTCTTC. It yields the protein CASSSTGTSGRAVQFF.

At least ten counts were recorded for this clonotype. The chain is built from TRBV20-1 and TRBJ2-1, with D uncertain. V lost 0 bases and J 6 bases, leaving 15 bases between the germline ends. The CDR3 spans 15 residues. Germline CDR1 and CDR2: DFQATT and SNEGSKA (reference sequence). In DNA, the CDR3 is TGCAGTGCTAGAGATCCCCACAACTACCTCAATGAGCAGTTCTTC. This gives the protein CSARDPHNYLNEQFF.

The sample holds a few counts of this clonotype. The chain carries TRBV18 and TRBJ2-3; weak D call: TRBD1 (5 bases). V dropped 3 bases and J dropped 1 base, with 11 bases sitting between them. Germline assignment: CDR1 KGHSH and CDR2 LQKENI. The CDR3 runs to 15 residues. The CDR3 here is CASSPSGLGTDTQYF. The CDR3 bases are TGTGCCAGCTCACCGTCAGGGTTGGGCACAGATACGCAGTATTTT.

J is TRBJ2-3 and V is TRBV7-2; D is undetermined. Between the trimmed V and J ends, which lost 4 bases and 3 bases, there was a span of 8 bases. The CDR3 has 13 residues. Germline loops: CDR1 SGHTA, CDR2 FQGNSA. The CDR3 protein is CASSSQWTDTQYF. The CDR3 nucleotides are TGTGCCAGCAGCTCTCAATGGACAGATACGCAGTATTTT. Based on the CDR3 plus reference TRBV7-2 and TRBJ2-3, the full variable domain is GAGVSQSPSNKVTEKGKDVELRCDPISGHTALYWYRQSLGQGLEFLIYFQGNSAPDKSGLPSDRFSAERTGGSVSTLTIQRTQQEDSAVYLCASSSQWTDTQYFGPGTRLTVL.

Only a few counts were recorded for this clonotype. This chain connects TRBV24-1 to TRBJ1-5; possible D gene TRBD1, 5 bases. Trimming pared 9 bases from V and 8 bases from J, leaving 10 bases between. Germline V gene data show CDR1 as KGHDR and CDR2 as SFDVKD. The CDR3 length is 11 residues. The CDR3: CATYSGKPQHF. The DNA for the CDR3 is TGTGCCACCTATTCAGGGAAGCCCCAGCATTTT.

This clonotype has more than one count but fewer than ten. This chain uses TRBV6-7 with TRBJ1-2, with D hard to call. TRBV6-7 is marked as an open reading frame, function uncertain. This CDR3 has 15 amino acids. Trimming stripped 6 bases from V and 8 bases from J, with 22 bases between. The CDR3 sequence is CASRATWGRCWGYTF. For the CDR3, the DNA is TGTGCCAGCAGGGCTACGTGGGGTCGCTGTTGGGGCTACACCTTC.

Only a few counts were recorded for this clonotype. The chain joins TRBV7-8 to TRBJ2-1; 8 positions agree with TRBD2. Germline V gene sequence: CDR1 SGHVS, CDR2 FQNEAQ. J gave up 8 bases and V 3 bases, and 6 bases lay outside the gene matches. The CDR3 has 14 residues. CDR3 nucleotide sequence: TGTGCCAGCAGCTTTTCCAGCGGGAGCGATGAGCAGTTCTTC. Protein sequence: CASSFSSGSDEQFF.

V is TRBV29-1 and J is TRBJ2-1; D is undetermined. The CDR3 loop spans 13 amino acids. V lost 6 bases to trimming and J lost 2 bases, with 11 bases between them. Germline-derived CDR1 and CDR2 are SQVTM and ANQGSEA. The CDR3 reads CSVDENAYNEQFF. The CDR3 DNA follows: TGCAGCGTCGACGAGAACGCCTACAATGAGCAGTTCTTC.